This entry concerns a single T cell receptor (beta chain). Its specific antigen is unknown. There are no base qualities to consult, and no much larger clone falls within one base. The data originate from a study of shared clonotypes between healthy human individuals (dated by TCRdb to the early 2020s). In the study overall: A few men and a couple of women, aged 18 to 49 years, made up the cohort. The study deeply sequenced blood TCR repertoires of five healthy adults to estimate repertoire size and the extent of clonotype sharing between individuals. For each donor, CD4 naive and CD4 memory were each given three plates, CD8 naive was given two plates, and CD8 memory was given one plate. To increase sequencing depth and limit assay-specific biases, different laboratories used diverse techniques to prepare libraries and sequence TCR repertoires. Per donor, leukapheresis produced somewhere between about 0.8 and 9 billion PBMCs. Overall study results and their limits: Compared with non-shared clonotypes, the clonotypes found in all four sorted-subset donors had higher generation probabilities. Naive subsets generally had larger estimated clonotype richness than memory subsets. Based on pairwise subsampling, the degree of clonotype sharing among donors was expected to be affected by sequencing depth. The small number of donors limited the genetic and exposure-history diversity represented. When several donors were compared, the shared fraction of clonotypes was roughly 5% for naive CD4, around 3.5% for naive CD8, about 2.4% for memory CD4, and roughly 0.43% for memory CD8. Incomplete sequencing was indicated by rarefaction of sorted-subset datasets, despite the large sequencing depth. Sampling was restricted to blood, and TCR repertoires in tissue are likely to differ from TCR repertoires in blood.

Using the deep immunoSEQ assay, TCR CDR3 regions were amplified from genomic DNA by multiplex PCR. Genomic DNA extracted from each cell subset was distributed evenly over all wells of several immunoSEQ 96-well plates, and each plate served as one replicate. For sorted subsets, each replicate PCR was loaded with roughly 200 ng genomic DNA, equivalent to 30,000 or so T cell genomes. The purified libraries were quantified using a Qubit 3.0 fluorometer, sized with a Bioanalyzer 2100, and then quantified again using the KAPA Library Quantification kit. Every immunoSEQ 96-well plate was sequenced on a dedicated single-read 150-cycle Illumina NextSeq 550 flow cell. The paper's processing steps were these. The immunoSEQ output contained only junctional sequences without quality scores, so filtering could not match that applied to full-length reads. Sequences were annotated with PyIR, a Python wrapper for IgBLAST v1.9, and V/J genes and CDR3 were assigned using IMGT germline references. Any read was removed if the V/J assignment was weak (E-value above 1e-6), the CDR3 was missing, or the read contained stop codons, out-of-frame junctions, or ambiguous translated residues. V3J clonotypes were defined by identical inferred V gene, J gene, and CDR3 amino acid sequence. Percentage overlap between repertoires was calculated by dividing the number of shared unique clonotypes by the size of the smaller repertoire. Richness of each repertoire was evaluated using RTK rarefaction, the Chao1 estimator, and Recon v2.1 estimates of unobserved clonotypes. Generation probabilities were computed with OLGA for all TCRbeta clonotypes obtained by the gDNA method from several donors. The immuneACCESS repertoire file appears here via TCRdb, limited to in-frame rearrangements. These files lack a portion of the clones; in checked studies, under half of the deficit traces to unresolved V genes, and the cause of the others is not known. The D gene and trimming were derived from the DNA, and the V and J assignments and clone size from that table. Recorded for this sample are about 590,000 clones; around 95% of them occurred a single time. 0.085% to 0.11% of the sample lies in the top ten.

CD8 naive samples were CD45RO-negative cells positively selected for CCR7, giving a CD45RA+CCR7+ population that excluded TemRA cells. The donors were healthy, HIV-negative adults who had no recently reported acute infections or vaccinations. Every donor was a Caucasian adult residing in Nashville, Tennessee, USA. Blood was collected by leukapheresis, and PBMCs were isolated by Ficoll-Histopaque density gradient centrifugation and then cryopreserved in liquid nitrogen vapor phase. Analytical flow cytometry was used to check the purity and quantity of every magnetically sorted T cell population. Each sorted fraction had its genomic DNA isolated and then quantified by UV absorbance on a Nanodrop 2000c. Sequences were obtained from naive CD8+ T cells sorted from blood. The cell subset or site label for this specimen denotes: CD45RA+CCR7+. The receptor comes from a woman aged 25-40 years in good health.

The nucleotides are TGTGCCATCAGTGAGGGCAGGGCCACTGAAGCTTTCTTT. The encoded protein is CAISEGRATEAFF. The rearranged segments are TRBV10-3 and TRBJ1-1; possibly the D gene is TRBD1, per 5 matching bases. CDR1 and CDR2 are drawn from the germline V gene: ENHRY, SYGVKD. V loses 2 bases, J loses 4 bases, and the germline ends lie 8 bases apart. From cysteine to phenylalanine, the CDR3 is 13 amino acids long. Only CDR3 DNA remains: 39 bases, in frame from the first base.